The entry that follows covers one T cell receptor beta chain sequence. This clonotype came up once. Its antigen is currently not known. At one end, the junction sequence differs from germline, possibly due to a read error. Without any cell sorting, total RNA and DNA were extracted together from around 20-30 mg of bulk tissue using the AllPrep DNA/RNA mini kit. Between late 2015 and early 2016, a handful of patients in China with histopathologically diagnosed primary liver carcinoma had surgical resection. At the time of sampling, the patients were treatment-naive and had chronic HBV infection. Five spatially separated regions were sampled per tumor: superior, inferior, left-lateral and right-lateral poles, plus the tumor centre. More than 80% viable tumor cells were found by histology in every tumor sample. Fresh tumor and adjacent tissue pieces were bisected, with one half stored in RNAlater at -80 degrees C and the other half sent for histology.

Using a constant-region primer and ProtoScript II reverse transcriptase, TCRbeta-specific cDNA was reverse-transcribed from roughly 500 ng total RNA. The TCRbeta libraries were prepared through three rounds of nested multiplex PCR following a slightly modified ARM-PCR procedure. Sample barcodes and Illumina adapters were added in a final 25-cycle PCR with Deep VentR polymerase. Amplicons of 200-500 bp were gel-purified with a QIAquick gel extraction kit before sequencing. TCRbeta amplicons were sequenced on an Illumina HiSeq 2500 with 250-bp paired-end reads. The paper's processing steps were these. Reads were quality-trimmed with Trimmomatic v0.33, and paired reads were merged with FLASH v1.2.11 to recover full CDR3 sequences. MiGEC v1.2.1b assigned V, D and J germline segments to the rearranged TCRbeta sequences. Clonotype statistics and Shannon-Wiener diversity indices were calculated with VDJtools v1.0.0. Except for diversity analysis, only each sample's 250 most abundant clonotypes were used in subsequent analyses to reduce sampling bias. Using fastp trimming at Q25 and MiXCR clonotype assembly, TCRdb reanalyzed the public sequencing data and kept in-frame beta chains. Rows merge per CDR3 protein into single entries with the most common DNA and genes. What appears here as the V and J calls and clone size reflects TCRdb's work, not the paper's. The sample yields under 200,000 distinct CDR3 sequences; over 80% were counted once. The ten most abundant clones make up 15% to 20% of the sample.

This sample is part of a study of tumor-infiltrating lymphocytes in primary liver carcinoma (dated by TCRdb to about 2017). For context, the study as a whole: Of the five patients, three men and two women aged 30 to 69 years, four had hepatocellular carcinoma and one had combined HCC and intrahepatic cholangiocarcinoma. The five patients had tumors of stage T1-T3 N0M0, with maximum diameters ranging from roughly 4.2 to 11 cm. Roughly 3.65 to 8 million productive TCRbeta reads were obtained per sample, and no significant difference in read depth was found between tissue types. The study combined TCRbeta repertoire sequencing, expression microarrays and whole-exome sequencing across five regions of each liver tumor, with adjacent normal tissue and blood. A total of some 35 specimens from 5 patients went through TCRbeta repertoire sequencing, namely 25 tumor regions, 5 adjacent noncancerous liver tissues and 5 peripheral blood samples. To link TCRbeta repertoire diversity to the local molecular phenotype, the 25 to 30 tumor region samples were profiled with Agilent mRNA microarrays. Technical replicate repertoires showed high reproducibility, with mean shared-clone rates approximately 0.89 and correlation coefficients above 0.95. Paper-wide results and their limitations: The study included only a handful of patients, and the authors note findings should be validated in a larger study. Compared with blood, tumors had a significantly larger share of the repertoire taken up by the top 250 clones (p = 0.039). Only the TCR beta chain was sequenced, so true repertoire diversity is likely underestimated because unpaired alpha chains were not captured. Only about 7.5-25% of top clones were found in all five regions of a tumor, suggesting spatial heterogeneity of tumor-infiltrating T cells. Since the samples were bulk and unsorted, there was no way to compare CD4+ and CD8+ T cell repertoires. Repertoire overlap was higher between tumor regions (mean about 35%) than tumor-adjacent (approximately 17%) or tumor-blood (approximately 14%) pairs, consistent with antigen-driven expansion.

The TCR originated in a man in his forties or fifties with primary liver carcinoma and hepatitis B virus infection. Sequencing used tumor tissue from primary liver carcinoma.

The CDR3 in this case is CSVQQGTPTNTQYF. The nucleotide sequence reads TGCAGCGTACAACAGGGGACCCCCACAAATACGCAGTATTTT. The sequence joins TRBV29-1 to TRBJ2-3, with 7 middle bases fitting TRBD1. In the germline V gene, CDR1 corresponds to SQVTM and CDR2 to ANQGSEA. The CDR3 numbers 14 residues from cysteine through phenylalanine. Only the CDR3 portion is preserved as DNA: 42 bases, with reading frame beginning at the first base.